The 15 T cell receptor beta chains reported below all come from one sample, sequenced in a study of blood T cell repertoires in COVID-19. Profiled with immunoSEQ multiplex PCR; TCRdb holds only in-frame clones, not every one. The table lists 95,000 to 150,000 clones, 80% to 90% of them singletons. Sequencing was done on a sample of peripheral blood. The receptors here all came from a man aged 65 to 79 with active or convalescent COVID-19.

This chain connects TRBV24-1 to TRBJ2-5; 7 bases map to TRBD1. Germline V gene data show CDR1 as KGHDR and CDR2 as SFDVKD. The CDR3 spans 15 residues. V shed 5 bases and J 2 bases; nucleotides not matched to a gene: 7. The CDR3 DNA is TGTGCCACCAGTGTCGTTGACAGGGCGCAAGAGACCCAGTACTTC. Protein: CATSVVDRAQETQYF.

This rearrangement joins TRBV5-1 to TRBJ1-3, with 8 bases lining up with TRBD1. The CDR3 is 15 residues long. From germline, CDR1 is SGHRS and CDR2 YFSETQ. Trimming at V came to 0 bases and at J to 8 bases, leaving 7 bases not matched to a gene. The CDR3: CASSLAAGQGDTIYF. CDR3 DNA sequence: TGCGCCAGCAGCTTGGCCGCCGGACAGGGTGACACCATATATTTT.

CDR3 protein: CASNSGTLAEETQYF. Here the CDR3 DNA reads TGCGCCAGCAACTCGGGGACACTAGCGGAAGAGACCCAGTACTTC. The V call is TRBV5-1, the J call TRBJ2-5, with 8 positions matching TRBD2. This CDR3 spans 15 amino acids. Germline CDR1 and CDR2: SGHRS and YFSETQ. The V gene end was trimmed by 6 bases and the J gene end by 3 bases; junction bases not matched to a gene: 10.

CDR3 protein: CASSTPDQPQHF. The CDR3, as DNA: TGTGCCAGCAGTACCCCGGATCAGCCCCAGCATTTT. This chain connects TRBV28 to TRBJ1-5, with D unresolved. The CDR3 consists of 12 residues. CDR1 and CDR2 from the germline V gene are MDHEN and SYDVKM. The germline V and J ends were trimmed by 5 bases and 5 bases, with 7 bases remaining between them.

This chain connects TRBV6-1 to TRBJ2-1; D unresolved. The germline V gene encodes CDR1 MNHNS and CDR2 SASEGT. V gave up 3 bases and J gave up 0 bases, with 12 bases separating them. The CDR3 loop spans 16 amino acids. Here the CDR3 DNA reads TGTGCCAGCAGTGAGGTCCCCCCTAGCTCCTACAATGAGCAGTTCTTC. Encoded protein: CASSEVPPSSYNEQFF.

The V gene is TRBV7-9, the J gene TRBJ1-5; perhaps TRBD1 as D (5 bases). CDR3 length: 14 residues. CDR1 is SEHNR and CDR2 is FQNEAQ in the germline V gene (reference sequence). V lost 5 bases to trimming and J lost 9 bases, with 17 bases between them. The CDR3 sequence: CASSTGGGVAPQHF. DNA of the CDR3: TGTGCCAGCAGCACCGGGGGAGGGGTCGCGCCCCAGCATTTT.

This clone was counted a few times. The chain has TRBV6-2 or TRBV6-3 and TRBJ2-3, with D tentatively TRBD2 (6 bases). Germline assignment: CDR1 MNHEY and CDR2 SVGEGT. The CDR3 has 15 residues. Trimming took off 5 bases at V and 0 bases at J, with 12 bases between the two ends. CDR3 sequence reads: CASSKGTFSTDTQYF. CDR3 DNA: TGTGCCAGCAGTAAAGGGACTTTTAGCACAGATACGCAGTATTTT.

This chain uses TRBV29-1 with TRBJ2-2, with D tentatively TRBD2 (5 bases). Germline-derived CDR1 and CDR2 are SQVTM and ANQGSEA. Trimming left V 8 bases short and J 0 bases short, with 19 bases between. This CDR3 has 16 amino acids. CDR3 loop: CSIAGVNGANTGELFF. The CDR3 DNA reads TGCAGCATCGCCGGGGTAAATGGGGCGAACACCGGGGAGCTGTTTTTT.

V is TRBV28 and J is TRBJ2-1; 10 nucleotides agree with TRBD2. This CDR3 is built from 18 residues. The germline gives CDR1 MDHEN, CDR2 SYDVKM. Trimming took 3 bases from V and 9 from J; bases not matched to a gene: 17. CDR3 sequence reads: CASSFLASGRLESGEQFF. CDR3 coding DNA: TGTGCCAGCAGTTTCTTAGCTAGCGGGAGATTAGAGTCGGGTGAGCAGTTCTTC.

The rearrangement joins TRBV3-1 (or the pseudogene TRBV3-2) to TRBJ1-4, with D possibly TRBD1 on 6 matching bases. The germline gives CDR1 LGHDT, CDR2 YNNKEL (reference sequence). The CDR3 covers 14 residues. V lost 3 bases, J lost 8 bases, and 13 bases lay in between. The CDR3 DNA reads TGTGCCAGCAGCCAGTCGACAGGAAGGGAAAAACTGTTTTTT. Amino acid sequence: CASSQSTGREKLFF.

The rearrangement links TRBV10-3 to TRBJ2-7; the match to TRBD1 covers 9 bases. Per germline, CDR1 ENHRY and CDR2 SYGVKD. The V gene end was trimmed by 10 bases and the J gene end by 3 bases; junction bases not matched to a gene: 19. The CDR3 is made up of 17 amino acids. CDR3: CATGGTLGTGKDYEQYF. CDR3 nucleotide sequence: TGTGCCACCGGAGGCACGCTCGGGACAGGGAAAGACTACGAGCAGTACTTC.

This clone was observed a single time. V and J are TRBV6-1 and TRBJ2-3, with TRBD1 matching 8 bases. The V gene's germline CDR1 is MNHNS and CDR2 SASEGT. The CDR3 length is 17 residues. The V segment lost 1 base and the J segment 6 bases; nucleotides outside the gene matches: 12. DNA of the CDR3: TGTGCCAGCAGTGAAGTCCAGGGGGCGCATGGAGTGGATACGCAGTATTTT. Its translation: CASSEVQGAHGVDTQYF.

The chain uses TRBV20-1 and TRBJ1-1, with TRBD1 identical over 9 bases. The V gene's germline CDR1 is DFQATT and CDR2 SNEGSKA (reference sequence). This CDR3 is built from 11 residues. The V and J ends lost 6 bases and 11 bases, in that order; junction bases with no gene match: 7. The CDR3 loop reads CSARTGGDAFF. The CDR3 DNA follows: TGCAGTGCACGTACAGGGGGCGACGCTTTCTTT.

This sequence joins TRBV19 and TRBJ2-3; 7 nucleotides align to TRBD1. With V trimmed by 5 bases and J by 7 bases, 9 bases remained unmatched. The CDR3 has 14 amino acids. Germline-derived CDR1 and CDR2 are LNHDA and SQIVND (reference sequence). CDR3: CASSGNNRGNTQYF. In DNA form, the CDR3 reads TGTGCCAGTAGTGGAAACAACAGGGGAAATACGCAGTATTTT.

The chain is built from TRBV29-1 and TRBJ2-3; 11 nucleotides line up with TRBD2. CDR3 length: 16 amino acids. The trim removed 7 bases at V and 3 bases at J, leaving 12 bases unmatched. In germline, CDR1 is SQVTM, CDR2 ANQGSEA. The CDR3 loop reads CSAKRVAGGPTDTQYF. CDR3 coding DNA: TGCAGCGCCAAGCGGGTAGCGGGAGGGCCGACAGATACGCAGTATTTT.